This TCR beta chain was captured in a study of Graves' ophthalmopathy and Graves' hyperthyroidism. This clonotype has a count of ten or more. Excluded were patients with other autoimmune diseases, uncontrolled infections, pregnancy or lactation. Patients were diagnosed from clinical symptoms, serum thyroxine, TRAb, thyroid ultrasound and orbital computed tomography. Researchers took RNA transcripts and amplified TCR beta CDR3 regions from them. After a first-round RT-PCR with HTBI primers, a second-round multiplex PCR was run. One entry per CDR3 protein, called by TCRdb with MiXCR from the multiplex PCR reads. Here the sample spans some 360,000 distinct CDR3 sequences, about a sixth being singletons. The source of this sequence is an adult woman with stable Graves' hyperthyroidism. The sample taken for sequencing was peripheral blood.

The CDR3 coding sequence is TGCGCCAGCAGACCGACAGAGAACACTGAAGCTTTCTTT. Protein product: CASRPTENTEAFF. The chain uses TRBV5-1 and TRBJ1-1; a weak D match, TRBD1 (5 bases). This CDR3 spans 13 amino acids. Trimming took off 5 bases at V and 1 base at J, with 9 bases between the two ends. The germline V gene encodes CDR1 SGHRS and CDR2 YFSETQ. Using reference TRBV5-1 and TRBJ1-1 for the parts outside the CDR3, the full variable domain is KAGVTQTPRYLIKTRGQQVTLSCSPISGHRSVSWYQQTPGQGLQFLFEYFSETQRNKGNFPGRFSGRQFSNSRSEMNVSTLELGDSALYLCASRPTENTEAFFGQGTRLTVV.